These 3 T cell receptor beta chains were sequenced from one sample in a study of cytomegalovirus exposure and HLA in healthy donors. PCR primers comprised 60 Vbeta and 13 Jbeta primers. Clones were read by immunoSEQ multiplex PCR, and TCRdb kept only the in-frame ones, dropping some. The sample contains more than 110,000 clones, approximately 80% of which appear only once. Sequences were obtained from PBMCs. The receptors derive from a woman aged 45-59 years in good health and CMV-seropositive.

The V and J genes are TRBV19 and TRBJ1-1; D is uncertain. The CDR3 contains 11 residues. V was cut by 6 bases and J by 8 bases, with 10 bases left in between. From germline, CDR1 is LNHDA and CDR2 SQIVND (reference sequence). CDR3 sequence: CASSRTGEAFF. The CDR3 coding sequence is TGTGCCAGTAGCCGGACGGGAGAAGCTTTCTTT.

V is TRBV18 and J is TRBJ2-5; no reliable D call. Per the germline V gene, CDR1 is KGHSH and CDR2 is LQKENI. The CDR3 runs to 13 residues. V lost 3 bases to trimming and J lost 5 bases, with 10 bases between them. CDR3 residues: CASSPTGWETQYF. The CDR3 nucleotides read TGTGCCAGCTCACCGACCGGGTGGGAGACCCAGTACTTC.

This clone was seen just once. The rearrangement joins TRBV5-8 to TRBJ2-1, with D perhaps TRBD2 (5 bases). This CDR3 spans 12 amino acids. V lost 4 bases to trimming and J lost 9 bases, with 11 bases between them. Germline assignment: CDR1 SGHTS and CDR2 YDEGEE. The CDR3 DNA sequence: TGTGCCAGCAGCCATACTAGTAGTGAGCAGTTCTTC. As protein: CASSHTSSEQFF. Filled out from reference TRBV5-8 and TRBJ2-1, the complete variable domain reads EAGVTQSPTHLIKTRGQQATLRCSPISGHTSVYWYQQALGLGLQFLLWYDEGEERNRGNFPPRFSGRQFPNYSSELNVNALELEDSALYLCASSHTSSEQFFGPGTRLTVL.